The 22 T cell receptor beta chains in this list originate from one sample, sequenced in a study of blood T cell repertoires in COVID-19. Method: immunoSEQ multiplex PCR; TCRdb's copy keeps in-frame clones and lacks some. The sample includes 200,000 to 300,000 clones, approximately 82% seen only once; the top ten take about 3.2%. Sequenced input: peripheral blood. The receptor source for this set is a woman aged 18-35 years with acute or convalescent COVID-19.

The genes are TRBV30 and TRBJ2-1; 10 bases align to TRBD2. The CDR3 has 17 residues. Looked up from germline, CDR1 is GTSNPN and CDR2 is SVGIG (reference sequence). Germline trimming cut 3 bases from V and 2 bases from J; bases unmatched to any gene: 10. The CDR3 spells CAWSSPRAGGPYNEQFF. As DNA, the CDR3 is TGTGCCTGGAGCTCCCCTAGAGCGGGAGGGCCCTACAATGAGCAGTTCTTC.

The chain carries TRBV18 and TRBJ2-3; TRBD2 agrees at 8 bases. The CDR3 consists of 15 residues. Trimming cost V 2 bases and J 7 bases; bases outside gene matches: 8. Germline CDR1 KGHSH, CDR2 LQKENI. The CDR3 is CASSPTSGNRNTQYF. For the CDR3, the DNA is TGTGCCAGCTCACCAACTAGCGGCAATCGGAATACGCAGTATTTT.

This chain joins TRBV9 and TRBJ2-1, with 7 bases that match TRBD2. There are 13 residues in the CDR3. Germline V gene sequence: CDR1 SGDLS, CDR2 YYNGEE. The V gene end was trimmed by 4 bases and the J gene end by 16 bases; junction bases not matched to a gene: 14. CDR3: CASSPPAGSGQFF. In DNA, the CDR3 is TGTGCCAGCAGCCCCCCAGCGGGGTCCGGCCAATTCTTC.

The genes are TRBV4-1 and TRBJ1-1; TRBD1 matches at 8 bases. Trimming removed 3 bases from V and 1 base from J; junction bases left unmatched: 10. CDR1 is MGHRA, CDR2 YSYEKL, per germline. The CDR3 length is 17 residues. The CDR3 region is CASSQDRDGWTNTEAFF. The DNA for the CDR3 is TGCGCCAGCAGCCAGGACAGGGATGGTTGGACGAACACTGAAGCTTTCTTT.

V is TRBV10-1 and J is TRBJ2-1; 13 nucleotides agree with TRBD2. Germline V gene lookup returns CDR1 WNHNN and CDR2 SYGVQD (reference sequence). J was trimmed by 6 bases and V by 7 bases; bases with no gene match: 3. CDR3 length: 14 amino acids. CDR3 amino acids: CASTRLAGGNEQFF. CDR3 DNA: TGCGCCAGCACTAGACTAGCGGGAGGCAATGAGCAGTTCTTC.

The chain links TRBV5-1 to TRBJ2-1, with 11 bases aligning to TRBD2. Germline V gene data show CDR1 as SGHRS and CDR2 as YFSETQ. The V and J ends lost 3 bases and 8 bases, in that order; junction bases with no gene match: 7. The CDR3 runs 15 residues. The CDR3 reads CASSSGVAGGDEQFF. CDR3 DNA: TGCGCCAGCAGCTCCGGTGTAGCGGGGGGGGATGAGCAGTTCTTC.

There are a few counts of this clone. The chain is built from TRBV5-1 and TRBJ1-2; TRBD1 matches at 7 bases. The germline V gene has CDR1 SGHRS and CDR2 YFSETQ. With V trimmed by 7 bases and J by 2 bases, 11 bases remained unmatched. This CDR3 has 15 amino acids. CDR3 sequence (DNA): TGCGCCAGCGGGGACAGAGGTCCGGGAAACTATGGCTACACCTTC. Its translation: CASGDRGPGNYGYTF.

The chain is built from TRBV18 and TRBJ2-7; maybe TRBD2 (5 bases). The V end was cut by 2 bases, the J end by 2 bases, with 13 bases between. This CDR3 is built from 15 residues. Germline-derived CDR1 and CDR2 are KGHSH and LQKENI. For the CDR3, the DNA is TGTGCCAGCTCACCAGGCGCCGGGGTGCCCTACGAGCAGTACTTC. Protein: CASSPGAGVPYEQYF.

This clone occurred once. The chain employs TRBV14 and TRBJ2-3, with 7 bases matching TRBD1. From germline, CDR1 is SGHDN and CDR2 FVKESK. Trimming took 2 bases from V and 4 from J; bases not matched to a gene: 6. The CDR3 spans 15 residues. The CDR3 DNA is TGTGCCAGCAGCCAACTACAGGGGTGGGCAGATACGCAGTATTTT. Its protein is CASSQLQGWADTQYF. Filled out from reference TRBV14 and TRBJ2-3, the complete variable domain reads EAGVTQFPSHSVIEKGQTVTLRCDPISGHDNLYWYRRVMGKEIKFLLHFVKESKQDESGMPNNRFLAERTGGTYSTLKVQPAELEDSGVYFCASSQLQGWADTQYFGPGTRLTVL.

This chain joins TRBV9 and TRBJ2-1; 9 bases line up with TRBD2. Trimming at V came to 3 bases and at J to 7 bases, leaving 11 bases not matched to a gene. The CDR3 spans 16 residues. CDR1 is SGDLS, CDR2 YYNGEE, per germline. In DNA form, the CDR3 reads TGTGCCAGCAGCGCAAAGACTAGCGGATTACGGAATGAGCAGTTCTTC. Translation gives CASSAKTSGLRNEQFF.

This clone was counted once. This CDR3 reads CASRSPGTGIYEQYF. The CDR3 DNA reads as TGTGCCAGCAGGTCCCCCGGGACAGGTATTTACGAGCAGTACTTC. This chain connects TRBV6-5 to TRBJ2-7, with 8 bases that match TRBD1. V was clipped by 6 bases and J by 4 bases; unmatched bases: 11. Germline CDR1 MNHEY, CDR2 SVGAGI. The CDR3 is 15 amino acids.

The chain is built from TRBV5-1 and TRBJ2-1; D perhaps matches TRBD2 (6 bases). The CDR3 has 18 residues. Germline V gene data show CDR1 as SGHRS and CDR2 as YFSETQ. V lost 2 bases to trimming and J lost 2 bases, with 20 bases between them. CDR3 in amino acids: CASSFGGFPVATYNEQFF. In DNA form, the CDR3 reads TGCGCCAGCAGCTTTGGGGGGTTTCCTGTAGCGACCTACAATGAGCAGTTCTTC.

The chain uses TRBV6-5 and TRBJ2-3, with 10 nucleotides matching TRBD1. J lost 6 bases, V lost 8 bases, and 5 bases had no gene match. The CDR3 is made up of 13 amino acids. CDR1 MNHEY and CDR2 SVGAGI come from the germline V gene. CDR3 coding DNA: TGTGCCAGCCGACAGGGGGCGTATGATACGCAGTATTTT. It is translated as CASRQGAYDTQYF.

The V gene is TRBV3-1 (or the pseudogene TRBV3-2), the J gene TRBJ2-1; TRBD2 matches at 9 bases. Germline trimming cut 0 bases from V and 7 bases from J; bases unmatched to any gene: 16. The CDR3 length is 19 residues. In germline, CDR1 is LGHDT, CDR2 YNNKEL (reference sequence). For the CDR3, the DNA is TGTGCCAGCAGCCAAGATCTCCCTAGGACTAGCGCGTTAAATAATGAGCAGTTCTTC. Protein: CASSQDLPRTSALNNEQFF.

The chain joins TRBV5-1 to TRBJ1-1, with D tentatively TRBD1 (5 bases). Germline V CDR1 and CDR2: SGHRS, YFSETQ. The CDR3 consists of 13 residues. V was shortened by 5 bases and J by 4 bases, with 12 bases between the two germline ends. This CDR3 reads CASSGGMGTEAFF. CDR3 coding DNA: TGCGCCAGCAGTGGGGGGATGGGCACTGAAGCTTTCTTT.

The chain carries TRBV19 and TRBJ1-6; unclear D gene. CDR3 size: 14 residues. Germline assignment: CDR1 LNHDA and CDR2 SQIVND (reference sequence). The germline V and J ends were trimmed by 3 bases and 6 bases, with 9 bases remaining between them. In nucleotides, the CDR3 is TGTGCCAGTAGTATTGGCCAGTTTAATTCACCCCTCCACTTT. This translates into CASSIGQFNSPLHF.

The chain combines TRBV6-5 with TRBJ1-2; D call uncertain. The V gene lost 2 bases and the J gene lost 0 bases, with 7 bases spanning the gap. Germline lookup yields CDR1 MNHEY and CDR2 SVGAGI. The CDR3 has 14 amino acids. In nucleotides, the CDR3 is TGTGCCAGCAGTTACGGGCGGGCTAACTATGGCTACACCTTC. This codes for CASSYGRANYGYTF.

In this sample, this clone turned up a few times. CDR3 amino acids: CASSEPRTSGRAGELFF. For the CDR3, the DNA is TGTGCCAGCAGTGAACCCCGGACTAGCGGGAGAGCCGGGGAGCTGTTTTTT. V usage is TRBV25-1 and J usage is TRBJ2-2, with TRBD2 matching 13 bases. CDR1 and CDR2 from the germline V gene are MGHDK and SYGVNS. This CDR3 spans 17 amino acids. Unmatched junction bases numbered 6, after V lost 2 bases and J lost 6 bases.

The chain couples TRBV6-1 to TRBJ2-7, with 10 positions matching TRBD2. Germline CDR1 and CDR2: MNHNS and SASEGT. With V trimmed by 3 bases and J by 3 bases, 8 bases remained unmatched. The CDR3 has 16 residues. CDR3 region: CASSDLRLAGVYEQYF. As DNA, the CDR3 is TGTGCCAGCAGTGATCTCCGCCTAGCGGGAGTCTACGAGCAGTACTTC.

This clone was observed a single time. J is TRBJ1-1 and V is TRBV30; D perhaps matches TRBD1 (5 bases). This CDR3 is 13 amino acids long. With 8 bases removed from V and 6 bases from J, the gap between germline ends came to 19 bases. CDR1 is GTSNPN and CDR2 is SVGIG in the germline V gene (reference sequence). CDR3 DNA sequence: TGTGCCGCTGGCCGGTGGGGCGGGGCTGAAGCTTTCTTT. Translated: CAAGRWGGAEAFF.

This chain links TRBV28 with TRBJ1-4, with D possibly TRBD1 on 5 matching bases. Germline-derived CDR1 and CDR2 are MDHEN and SYDVKM. CDR3 length: 16 amino acids. The germline V and J ends were trimmed by 4 bases and 0 bases, with 12 bases remaining between them. CDR3 loop: CASSSPGHSTNEKLFF. CDR3 nucleotide sequence: TGTGCCAGCAGTTCCCCAGGACACTCAACTAATGAAAAACTGTTTTTT.

The V and J genes are TRBV18 and TRBJ2-7, with 8 positions matching TRBD1. V lost 5 bases, J lost 7 bases, and 7 bases stayed unmatched. This CDR3 contains 13 residues. The V gene's germline CDR1 is KGHSH and CDR2 LQKENI. CDR3 sequence (DNA): TGTGCCAGCTCATCGGACAGGGCGGGTGAGCAGTACTTC. This codes for CASSSDRAGEQYF.